This entry lists 20 T cell receptor beta chains sequenced from one sample in a study of Ad26.COV2.S vaccination and SARS-CoV-2 variants. Stated treatment: 15 to 20 received Ad26.COV2.S at low or high dose, single or two shots; about 5 received placebo; per-sample allocation not given. Collection of the samples took place on day 63 after the first injection of vaccine or placebo. The table came from immunoSEQ multiplex PCR; TCRdb's copy has only in-frame clones and leaves some out. The sample carries approximately 460,000 clones, about nine tenths recorded once. The sequences come from peripheral blood, collected in a trial of Ad26.COV2.S vaccine versus placebo. Receptor source: a person aged 18-60 years who received the Ad26.COV2.S COVID-19 vaccine or a placebo.

This clone has a single count. CDR3 loop: CAWAKGGVGTGELFF. CDR3 bases: TGTGCCTGGGCGAAGGGAGGGGTGGGCACCGGGGAGCTGTTTTTT. The V gene is TRBV30, the J gene TRBJ2-2; 7 bases map to TRBD2. The CDR3 runs to 15 residues. CDR1 and CDR2 from the germline V gene are GTSNPN and SVGIG (reference sequence). Unmatched junction bases numbered 10, after V lost 5 bases and J lost 4 bases.

CDR3: CASSLGLADNEKLFF. Written as DNA, the CDR3 is TGTGCCAGCAGCTTGGGCCTGGCCGATAATGAAAAACTGTTTTTT. The rearrangement links TRBV5-5 to TRBJ1-4; D unresolved. Germline V lookup: CDR1 SGHKS, CDR2 YYEKEE (reference sequence). The V end lost 0 bases, the J end lost 4 bases, and 10 bases lay between the germline ends. This CDR3 has 15 residues. Supplemented by reference TRBV5-5 and TRBJ1-4, the full variable domain reads DAGVTQSPTHLIKTRGQQVTLRCSPISGHKSVSWYQQVLGQGPQFIFQYYEKEERGRGNFPDRFSARQFPNYSSELNVNALLLGDSALYLCASSLGLADNEKLFFGSGTQLSVL.

This sequence joins TRBV25-1 and TRBJ2-7; possible D gene TRBD2, 6 bases. Trimming took off 6 bases at V and 2 bases at J, with 11 bases between the two ends. CDR1 is MGHDK, CDR2 SYGVNS, per germline. This CDR3 is 13 amino acids long. As DNA, the CDR3 is TGTGCCAGCAGCGGGACTTCTACCTACGAGCAGTACTTC. Its protein is CASSGTSTYEQYF.

This clone has just a few counts. Other DNA sequences of this sample code for an identical CDR3. V and J are TRBV7-9 and TRBJ1-1; D not resolved. This CDR3 contains 13 residues. Germline V gives CDR1 SEHNR, CDR2 FQNEAQ (reference sequence). Between the trimmed V and J ends, which lost 2 bases and 1 base, there was a span of 5 bases. For the CDR3, the DNA is TGTGCCAGCAGCTTACGGCAGAACACTGAAGCTTTCTTT. Protein: CASSLRQNTEAFF.

The chain is built from TRBV7-9 and TRBJ2-4, with 9 nucleotides matching TRBD1. CDR3 length: 16 residues. Germline V gives CDR1 SEHNR, CDR2 FQNEAQ (reference sequence). The J segment lost 8 bases and the V segment lost 5 bases, leaving 13 bases of the junction unmatched. The CDR3 DNA reads TGTGCCAGCAGCCGCCGGACAGGGGATAGCAGCGACATTCAGTACTTC. It encodes CASSRRTGDSSDIQYF.

The chain couples TRBV5-4 to TRBJ1-6, with D unresolved. V was shortened by 2 bases and J by 10 bases, with 7 bases between the two germline ends. CDR3 length: 12 amino acids. Germline CDR1 SGHNT, CDR2 YYREEE (reference sequence). Written as DNA, the CDR3 is TGTGCCAGCAGCTTATGGGCGTCACCCCTCCACTTT. Translating gives CASSLWASPLHF. The variable domain in full, with the rest retrieved from reference TRBV5-4 and TRBJ1-6, is ETGVTQSPTHLIKTRGQQVTLRCSSQSGHNTVSWYQQALGQGPQFIFQYYREEENGRGNFPPRFSGLQFPNYSSELNVNALELDDSALYLCASSLWASPLHFGNGTRLTVT.

This clone was recorded only once. This CDR3 reads CASSFGTPEATEAFF. The DNA of the CDR3 is TGTGCCAGCAGTTTCGGGACACCCGAGGCCACTGAAGCTTTCTTT. This chain links TRBV27 with TRBJ1-1; TRBD1 is a possible D gene (6 bases). Germline V gene data show CDR1 as MNHEY and CDR2 as SMNVEV (reference sequence). V gave up 3 bases and J gave up 4 bases, with 15 bases separating them. The CDR3 length is 15 residues.

This chain connects TRBV7-9 to TRBJ2-1; D is unresolved. Germline V lookup: CDR1 SEHNR, CDR2 FQNEAQ (reference sequence). The V gene lost 0 bases and the J gene lost 5 bases, with 20 bases spanning the gap. The CDR3 is made up of 18 amino acids. The DNA of the CDR3 is TGTGCCAGCAGCTTAGCGGTCGGTGGGTGGGTACGACACAATGAGCAGTTCTTC. Translating it yields CASSLAVGGWVRHNEQFF.

Written as DNA, the CDR3 is TGCAGAGCGTGGGGAGCTAGCACAGATACGCAGTATTTT. Translated, it gives CRAWGASTDTQYF. The genes are TRBV29-1 and TRBJ2-3, with D maybe TRBD2 (5 bases). Per the germline V gene, CDR1 is SQVTM and CDR2 is ANQGSEA. This CDR3 spans 13 amino acids.

The chain uses TRBV7-2 and TRBJ2-7, with TRBD2 identical over 10 bases. V was pared by 3 bases and J by 2 bases, with 13 bases of the junction left unmatched. Germline-derived CDR1 and CDR2 are SGHTA and FQGNSA. This CDR3 region has 18 residues. This chain's CDR3 is CASSFLRPTGTSAYEQYF. The DNA for the CDR3 is TGTGCCAGCAGCTTTCTGCGCCCAACCGGGACTAGCGCCTACGAGCAGTACTTC.

The V and J genes are TRBV7-9 and TRBJ2-2, with D hard to call. The length of the CDR3 is 16 residues. The germline gives CDR1 SEHNR, CDR2 FQNEAQ (reference sequence). V shed 5 bases and J shed 4 bases, with 17 bases lying between them. This chain's CDR3 is CASSPLISAGTGELFF. For the CDR3, the DNA is TGTGCCAGCAGCCCGCTTATTTCGGCCGGCACCGGGGAGCTGTTTTTT.

A remark on this clone: At the DNA level, this CDR3 is encoded by other sequences in the same sample as well. The gene calls are TRBV3-1 (or the pseudogene TRBV3-2) and TRBJ2-1; TRBD2 matches at 9 bases. Losses at the gene ends were 4 bases for V and 1 base for J; bases not matched to a gene: 2. Germline V CDR1 and CDR2: LGHDT, YNNKEL (reference sequence). The CDR3 has 15 residues. For the CDR3, the DNA is TGTGCCAGCAGCCGTCTAGCGGGATCCTACAATGAGCAGTTCTTC. As protein: CASSRLAGSYNEQFF.

The chain's CDR3 is CASSPSGTSSYEQYF. The CDR3 bases are TGTGCCAGCAGTCCTAGCGGGACCAGCTCCTACGAGCAGTACTTC. The rearrangement joins TRBV28 to TRBJ2-7; 9 bases fit TRBD2. V was clipped by 5 bases and J by 0 bases; unmatched bases: 5. CDR1 MDHEN and CDR2 SYDVKM come from the germline V gene. The CDR3 totals 15 residues.

V and J are TRBV10-3 and TRBJ2-7, with D uncertain. Germline CDR1 is ENHRY and CDR2 is SYGVKD. V shed 7 bases and J shed 0 bases, with 10 bases lying between them. The CDR3 sequence is 13 residues long. The chain's CDR3 is CAIKAAISYEQYF. CDR3 DNA sequence: TGTGCCATCAAGGCAGCTATCTCCTACGAGCAGTACTTC.

The chain carries TRBV6-5 and TRBJ2-7; 10 nucleotides align to TRBD1. CDR1 is MNHEY, CDR2 SVGAGI, per germline. The CDR3 runs to 14 residues. Trimming took 10 bases from V and 7 from J; bases not matched to a gene: 13. CDR3 in amino acids: CATNTGTGVAEQYF. The CDR3 nucleotides are TGTGCCACCAATACCGGGACAGGGGTCGCGGAGCAGTACTTC.

The chain links TRBV6-5 to TRBJ1-3, with D unresolved. The CDR3 is made up of 14 amino acids. V was shortened by 6 bases and J by 0 bases, with 9 bases between the two germline ends. CDR1 and CDR2 from the germline V gene are MNHEY and SVGAGI. CDR3 amino acids: CASRPAGSGNTIYF. The CDR3 bases are TGTGCCAGCAGGCCGGCAGGCTCTGGAAACACCATATATTTT.

CDR3: CASSFKGSYEQYF. The CDR3 bases are TGTGCCAGCAGCTTCAAAGGATCCTACGAGCAGTACTTC. The rearrangement links TRBV11-1 to TRBJ2-7; D ambiguous. Trimming removed 3 bases at V and 1 base at J, with 7 bases between. This CDR3 is built from 13 residues. Germline values: CDR1 SGHAT, CDR2 FQDESV (reference sequence).

This clone was counted a single time. The chain combines TRBV11-2 with TRBJ2-7; a weak D match, TRBD2 (6 bases). Looked up from germline, CDR1 is SGHAT and CDR2 is FQNNGV. V shed 3 bases and J shed 0 bases, with 12 bases lying between them. The CDR3 has 15 residues. The CDR3 is CASSFSSVSSYEQYF. As DNA, the CDR3 is TGTGCCAGCAGCTTTTCTAGCGTGAGCTCCTACGAGCAGTACTTC.

The CDR3 spells CASSPPRGGEVNTEAFF. As DNA, the CDR3 is TGTGCCAGCTCACCACCGCGAGGGGGCGAGGTGAACACTGAAGCTTTCTTT. The gene calls are TRBV18 and TRBJ1-1; 7 bases match TRBD1. CDR3 length equals 17 residues. Unmatched junction bases numbered 7, after V lost 0 bases and J lost 0 bases. Germline V gives CDR1 KGHSH, CDR2 LQKENI.

The chain has TRBV18 and TRBJ2-3, with 13 nucleotides matching TRBD2. The CDR3 consists of 18 residues. J gave up 1 base and V 5 bases, and 9 bases lay outside the gene matches. The germline gives CDR1 KGHSH, CDR2 LQKENI. The CDR3 nucleotides are TGTGCCAGCTCAAGACCCACGGGACTAGCGGGGCGCACAGATACGCAGTATTTT. Translated, it gives CASSRPTGLAGRTDTQYF.